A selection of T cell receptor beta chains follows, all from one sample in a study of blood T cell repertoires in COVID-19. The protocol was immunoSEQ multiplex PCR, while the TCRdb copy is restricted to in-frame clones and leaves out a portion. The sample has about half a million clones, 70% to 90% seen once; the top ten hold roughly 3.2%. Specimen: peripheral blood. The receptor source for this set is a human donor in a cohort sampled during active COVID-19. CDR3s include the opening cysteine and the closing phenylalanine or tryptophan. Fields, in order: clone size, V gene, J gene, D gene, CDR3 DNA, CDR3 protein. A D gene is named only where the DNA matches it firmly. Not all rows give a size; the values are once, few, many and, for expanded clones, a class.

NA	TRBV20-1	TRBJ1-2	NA	TGCAGTGCTAGTCTCAAGGGAGGGGCGCATAATGGCTACACCTTC	CSASLKGGAHNGYTF
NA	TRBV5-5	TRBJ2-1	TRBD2	TGTGCCAGCAGCCTGAGTCCCGGGACTAGCGGCAATGAGCAGTTCTTC	CASSLSPGTSGNEQFF
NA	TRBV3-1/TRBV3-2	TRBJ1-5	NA	TGTGCCAGCAGCCAGGCCGATAAGGGGACACCCCTTCAGCCCCAGCATTTT	CASSQADKGTPLQPQHF
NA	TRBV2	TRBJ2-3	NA	TGTGCCAGCAGTGGGGAGCGGTTAGATACGCAGTATTTT	CASSGERLDTQYF
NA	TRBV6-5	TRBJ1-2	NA	TGTGCCAGCAGTAGAGGGGGCTATGGCTACACCTTC	CASSRGGYGYTF
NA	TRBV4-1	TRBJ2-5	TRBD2	TGCGCCAGCAGCCCAGGGACTAGCGGGAGGGCCGGTAAAGAGACCCAGTACTTC	CASSPGTSGRAGKETQYF
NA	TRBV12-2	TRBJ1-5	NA	TGTGCAAGTCGCGTACGATCCGGACAGGGGTTAAGGCCCCAGCATTTT	CASRVRSGQGLRPQHF
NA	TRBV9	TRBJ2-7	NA	TGTGCCAGCAGCCCTGGGACTTCCGTCCACGAGCAGTACTTC	CASSPGTSVHEQYF
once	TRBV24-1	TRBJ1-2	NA	TGTGCCACCAGTGATCACCAGGGATACTATGGCTACACCTTC	CATSDHQGYYGYTF
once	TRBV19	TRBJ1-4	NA	TGTGCCAGTAGTATACCCGGACAGACGGGGGGCCATGAAAAACTGTTTTTT	CASSIPGQTGGHEKLFF
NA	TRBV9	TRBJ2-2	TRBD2	TGTGCCAGCAGCGTAGGGCTAGCGGGCACCGGGGAGCTGTTTTTT	CASSVGLAGTGELFF
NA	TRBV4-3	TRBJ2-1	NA	TGCGCCAGCAGCCAAGAAGCAGCGTGGCTGAATGAGCAGTTCTTC	CASSQEAAWLNEQFF
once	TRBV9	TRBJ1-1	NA	TGTGCCAGCAGCGTAATCGGTACTGAAGCTTTCTTT	CASSVIGTEAFF
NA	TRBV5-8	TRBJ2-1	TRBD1	TGTGCCAGCACCAAATCGACAGGGGGCCTAGAAACCTACAATGAGCAGTTCTTC	CASTKSTGGLETYNEQFF
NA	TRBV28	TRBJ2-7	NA	TGTGCCAGCAGTCCACCTCGGAGGAATGGGGAGCAGTACTTC	CASSPPRRNGEQYF
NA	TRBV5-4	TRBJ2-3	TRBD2	TGTGCCAGCAGCCCGACTAGCGGGAGAGAAGGGGGCACGCAGTATTTT	CASSPTSGREGGTQYF
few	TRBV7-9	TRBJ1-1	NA	TGTGCCAGCAGCTTATCAGGGGTACATTCGAGGGAAGCTTTCTTT	CASSLSGVHSREAFF
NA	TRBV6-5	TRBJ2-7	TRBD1	TGTGCCAGCCTCCGGGACAGGGTCCACGAGCAGTACTTC	CASLRDRVHEQYF
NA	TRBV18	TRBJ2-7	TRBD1	TGTGCCAGCTCACCACCGGGGCAGGGGGCCTACGAGCAGTACTTC	CASSPPGQGAYEQYF
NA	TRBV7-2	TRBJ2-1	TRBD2	TGTGCCAGCAGCACGGGACTAGCGGCTTGGAATGAGCAGTTCTTC	CASSTGLAAWNEQFF
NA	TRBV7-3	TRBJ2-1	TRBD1	TGTGCCAGCAGCTCCGGACAGGGGCCGCACAATGAGCAGTTCTTC	CASSSGQGPHNEQFF
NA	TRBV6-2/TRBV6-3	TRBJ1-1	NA	TGTGCCAGCAGCCTGTCCCCTCACACTGAAGCTTTCTTT	CASSLSPHTEAFF
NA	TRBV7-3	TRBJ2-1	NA	TGTGCCAGCAGCTTACAGGCTAGCGAGGCTGAGCAGTTCTTC	CASSLQASEAEQFF
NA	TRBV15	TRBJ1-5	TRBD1	TGTGCCACCAGCCGAGACAGGGGCAATCAGCCCCAGCATTTT	CATSRDRGNQPQHF
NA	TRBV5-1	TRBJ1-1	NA	TGCGCCAGCAGCTTCTTAAGAGGGAACACTGAAGCTTTCTTT	CASSFLRGNTEAFF
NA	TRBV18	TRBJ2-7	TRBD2	TGTGCCAGCTCACCCGGGACCGGGAGGACCTACGAGCAGTACTTC	CASSPGTGRTYEQYF
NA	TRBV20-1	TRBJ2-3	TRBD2	TGCAGTGCTAGTGAGGGAGGGCCGGGCACAGATACGCAGTATTTT	CSASEGGPGTDTQYF
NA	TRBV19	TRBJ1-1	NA	TGTGCCAGTAACCCTTATTACCAGGGTTCTAAGAGTGAAGCTTTCTTT	CASNPYYQGSKSEAFF
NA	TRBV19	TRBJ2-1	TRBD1	TGTGCCAGTAGCCGGACAGGGGATCACAATGAGCAGTTCTTC	CASSRTGDHNEQFF
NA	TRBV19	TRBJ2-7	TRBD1	TGTGCCAGTAGTGTTACAGGGGGCGGGGGCGAGCAGTACTTC	CASSVTGGGGEQYF
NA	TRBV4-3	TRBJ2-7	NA	TGCGCCAGCAGCCAAGAGGCGACTCGCTCCTACGAGCAGTACTTC	CASSQEATRSYEQYF
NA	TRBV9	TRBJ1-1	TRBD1	TGTGCCAGCAGCCCAAAGGGGGCGCGGAACACTGAAGCTTTCTTT	CASSPKGARNTEAFF
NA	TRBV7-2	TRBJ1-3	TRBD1	TGTGCCAGCAGCCCCCGGACAGGGGCTGGAAACACCATATATTTT	CASSPRTGAGNTIYF
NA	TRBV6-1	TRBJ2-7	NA	TGTGCCAGCAGTGAAGTAGAGGGTATGACCTACGAGCAGTACTTC	CASSEVEGMTYEQYF
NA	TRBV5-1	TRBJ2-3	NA	TGCGCCAGCATCCCAAGACCAGGGGTCCGCACAGATACGCAGTATTTT	CASIPRPGVRTDTQYF
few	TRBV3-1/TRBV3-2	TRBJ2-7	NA	TGTGCCAGCAGCCATTTGACTCAAGAGTACTTC	CASSHLTQEYF
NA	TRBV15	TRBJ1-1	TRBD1	TGTGCCACCAGCAGTACCCCGGGACAGGGGGGTCGAGCTTTCTTT	CATSSTPGQGGRAFF
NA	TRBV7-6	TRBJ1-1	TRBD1	TGTGCCAGCAGCTTAGGGGACAGGGGCACCCCCGGAAACACTGAAGCTTTCTTT	CASSLGDRGTPGNTEAFF
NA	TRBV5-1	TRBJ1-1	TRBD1	TGCGCCAGCAGCTTTGGGGACAGACCGAAGTACACTGAAGCTTTCTTT	CASSFGDRPKYTEAFF
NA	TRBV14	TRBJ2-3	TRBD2	TGTGCCAGCAGCCAGGTCCTAGCGGGGGGCAGGCAGTATTTT	CASSQVLAGGRQYF
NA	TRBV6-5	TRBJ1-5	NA	TGTGCCGGGCCTTCGACCGTACAATCAGCCCAGCATTTT	CAGPSTVQSAQHF
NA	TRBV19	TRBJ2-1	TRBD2	TGTGCCAGTAGCACAGGGTCGGGACTAGCGGAAGATGAGCAGTTCTTC	CASSTGSGLAEDEQFF
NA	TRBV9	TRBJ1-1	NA	TGTGCCAGCAGCCCAGGACACCTCGAAGCTTTCTTT	CASSPGHLEAFF
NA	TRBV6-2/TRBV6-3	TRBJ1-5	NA	TGTGCCAGCAGTTACTCGAGTACCAATCAGCCCCAGCATTTT	CASSYSSTNQPQHF
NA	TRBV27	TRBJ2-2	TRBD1	TGTGCCAGCAGTCCTCAGTCCGGGACAGGGAGGGGGGGGGAGCTGTTTTTT	CASSPQSGTGRGGELFF
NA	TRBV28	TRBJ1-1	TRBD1	TGTGCCAGCAGACCACAGGGGGGCGGCACTGAAGCTTTCTTT	CASRPQGGGTEAFF
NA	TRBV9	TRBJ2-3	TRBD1	TGTGCCAGCAGCGCCGACAGGGGAGAACCCTCAAGCACAGATACGCAGTATTTT	CASSADRGEPSSTDTQYF
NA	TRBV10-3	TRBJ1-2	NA	TGTGCCATCAGTGATGTAACAGAGGGAACCTATGGCTACACCTTC	CAISDVTEGTYGYTF
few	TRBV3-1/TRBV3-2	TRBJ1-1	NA	TGTGCCAGCAGCCTTACCAGGGACACTGAAGCTTTCTTT	CASSLTRDTEAFF
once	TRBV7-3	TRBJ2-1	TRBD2	TGTGCCAGCAGCTTGAGAGCGGGAGTGGTCTACAATGAGCAGTTCTTC	CASSLRAGVVYNEQFF
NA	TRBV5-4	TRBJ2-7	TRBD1	TGTGCCAGCAGCTTAGGGGCAGGGGGTGGCGAGCAGTACTTC	CASSLGAGGGEQYF
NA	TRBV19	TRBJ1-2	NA	TGTGCCAGTAGTATAGTGCCGACAGCGACAAACTATGGCTACACCTTC	CASSIVPTATNYGYTF
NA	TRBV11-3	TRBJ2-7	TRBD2	TGTGCCAGCAGCCCGAGGGAACTAGCGGGAGGGTCGAGCTCCTACGAGCAGTACTTC	CASSPRELAGGSSSYEQYF
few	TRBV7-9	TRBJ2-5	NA	TGTGCCAGCAGCTTAGGCCCTGGACAGCTCCAAGAGACCCAGTACTTC	CASSLGPGQLQETQYF
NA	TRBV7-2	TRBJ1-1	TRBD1	TGTGCCAGCAGTAGAGATCGGGACAGGGGACGGTACACTGAAGCTTTCTTT	CASSRDRDRGRYTEAFF
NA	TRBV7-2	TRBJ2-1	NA	TGTGCCAGCAGCTTAGTCCGGGGCTCCTACAATGAGCAGTTCTTC	CASSLVRGSYNEQFF
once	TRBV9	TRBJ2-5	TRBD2	TGTGCCAGCAGCGGAGGTAGGGGAGGGGAGACCCAGTACTTC	CASSGGRGGETQYF